This T cell receptor (beta chain) was identified during a study of tumor-infiltrating lymphocytes in primary liver carcinoma. Germline V gene data show CDR1 as MDHEN and CDR2 as SYDVKM. This CDR3 is 14 amino acids long. Co-extraction yielded RNA and DNA from approximately 22-30 mg of unsorted bulk tissue. TCR beta cDNA was made from 450 to 500 ng total RNA with a constant-region primer. Investigators got TCR beta libraries out of three nested multiplex PCR rounds, done with slightly modified ARM-PCR. TRBV1-TRBV30 forward primers and a C-beta reverse primer were used in the first two PCR rounds, which each ran for approximately 11 cycles. TCRdb re-called the multiplex PCR reads with MiXCR, one entry per CDR3 protein. The repertoire has around 70,000 distinct CDR3 sequences, approximately 74% of them found once; the top ten carry around a quarter. Comment on this clonotype: A read error may explain this, as a much larger clone is one base away.

The origin of this receptor is a man aged 35-49 years with primary liver carcinoma and hepatitis B virus infection. The specimen was liver tumor tissue from sampling region 4. The sample's subset: tumor region T4, right-lateral pole. The chain joins TRBV28 to TRBJ2-7, with D possibly being TRBD2 (5 bases). The CDR3 loop reads CTSTLLRGGGEQYF. The CDR3, as DNA: TGTACCAGCACCCTCCTTCGCGGAGGAGGCGAGCAGTACTTC.